This note documents a single T cell receptor (beta chain) sequence. Original data processing: Quantification of nucleated cells was approximated via reference gene primer amplification. Only in-frame clones appear in the TCRdb table, and some are missing; sequencing was by immunoSEQ multiplex PCR. The V and J calls and clone size come from that table; D and trimming were worked out from the DNA. The repertoire holds approximately 90,000 clones, over 75% seen once, with approximately 4.5% in the top ten. This CDR3 region has 14 residues. V dropped 5 bases and J dropped 6 bases, with 14 bases sitting between them. CDR1 is LNHNV, CDR2 YYDKDF, per germline (reference sequence). The sample originates from a study of blood T cell repertoires in COVID-19. Study at large: The study drew acute and convalescent COVID-19 samples from the United States, Italy and Spain. Sources were T cells, B-cell-depleted T cells, or PBMCs; the material itself was cDNA or gDNA.

The receptor comes from a man aged 55 to 70 with acute or convalescent COVID-19. Sequencing was done on a sample of peripheral blood. The V call is TRBV15, the J call TRBJ2-1; D may be TRBD2 (6 bases). In DNA form, the CDR3 reads TGTGCCACCAGCGGGGGGACCTTGCTCAATGAGCAGTTCTTC. As protein: CATSGGTLLNEQFF.